This TCR beta chain is drawn from a study of response to subunit inactivated influenza vaccine. Broader study findings: It was suggested by the authors that few new T cells are recruited by each seasonal influenza vaccination.

This CDR3 region has 14 residues. The germline V gene encodes CDR1 MDHEN and CDR2 SYDVKM. Trimming stripped 7 bases from V and 4 bases from J, with 13 bases between. In its sample, this clonotype was seen a few times. Antigen: not known. Each CDR3 protein gets one entry after TCRdb re-called the RT-PCR reads with MiXCR. The table lists about 240,000 distinct CDR3 sequences, 10% to 15% of them singletons. The chain combines TRBV28 with TRBJ2-2, with D possibly TRBD2 on 7 matching bases. The sequence came from a man aged 50-60 years who received an inactivated influenza vaccine. The sample was non-naive T cells sorted from PBMCs, taken roughly 15 days before vaccination. For the CDR3, the DNA is TGTGCCAGCATCTGGGGGGGCAGCACCGGGGAGCTGTTTTTT. Encoded protein: CASIWGGSTGELFF.